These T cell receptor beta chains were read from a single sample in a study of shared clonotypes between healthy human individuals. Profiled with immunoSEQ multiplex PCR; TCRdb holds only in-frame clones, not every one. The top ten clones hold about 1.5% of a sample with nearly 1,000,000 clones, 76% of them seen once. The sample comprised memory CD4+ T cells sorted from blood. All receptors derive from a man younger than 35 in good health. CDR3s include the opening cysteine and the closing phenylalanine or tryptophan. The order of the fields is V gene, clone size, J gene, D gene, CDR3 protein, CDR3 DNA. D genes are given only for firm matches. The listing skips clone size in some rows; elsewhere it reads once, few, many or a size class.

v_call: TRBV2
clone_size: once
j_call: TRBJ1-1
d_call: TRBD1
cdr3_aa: CASSEQTGTGTF
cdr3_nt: TGTGCCAGCAGTGAACAAACCGGGACAGGAACATTT

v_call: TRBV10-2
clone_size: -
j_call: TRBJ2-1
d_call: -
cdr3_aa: CASRDTQYNEQFF
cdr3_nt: TGCGCCAGCAGGGACACACAGTACAATGAGCAGTTCTTC

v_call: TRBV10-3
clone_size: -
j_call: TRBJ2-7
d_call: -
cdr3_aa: CAITRSPSYEQYF
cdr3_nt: TGTGCCATTACTCGGAGCCCGTCCTACGAGCAGTACTTC

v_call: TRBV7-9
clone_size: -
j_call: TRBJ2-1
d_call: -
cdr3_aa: CASSFRGSSYNEQFF
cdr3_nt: TGTGCCAGCAGCTTTAGGGGGAGCTCCTACAATGAGCAGTTCTTC

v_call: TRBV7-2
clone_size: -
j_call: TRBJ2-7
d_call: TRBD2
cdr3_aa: CASRDGLAYEQYF
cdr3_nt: TGTGCCAGCAGGGACGGACTAGCGTACGAGCAGTACTTC

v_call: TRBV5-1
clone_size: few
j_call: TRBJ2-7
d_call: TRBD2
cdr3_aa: CASRPLSSGLWDEQYF
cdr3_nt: TGCGCCAGCAGACCCCTTTCTAGCGGGCTTTGGGATGAGCAGTACTTC

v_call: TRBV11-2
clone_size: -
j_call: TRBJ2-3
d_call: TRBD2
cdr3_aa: CASSFSGRRSTDTQYF
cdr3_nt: TGTGCCAGCAGCTTTAGCGGGAGGAGGAGCACAGATACGCAGTATTTT

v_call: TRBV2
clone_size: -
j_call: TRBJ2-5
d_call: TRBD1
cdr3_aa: CASSERGTGREETQYF
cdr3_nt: TGTGCCAGCAGTGAAAGGGGGACAGGGCGGGAAGAGACCCAGTACTTC

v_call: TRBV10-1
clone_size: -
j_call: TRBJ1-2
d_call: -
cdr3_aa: CASSERQGGGYTF
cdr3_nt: TGCGCCAGCAGTGAGCGGCAGGGTGGCGGCTACACCTTC

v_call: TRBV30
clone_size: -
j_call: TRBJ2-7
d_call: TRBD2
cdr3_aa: CAWRTSGRYEQYF
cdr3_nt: TGTGCCTGGAGGACTAGCGGGAGGTACGAGCAGTACTTC

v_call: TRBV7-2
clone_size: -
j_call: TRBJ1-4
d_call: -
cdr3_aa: CASSFYGVKLFF
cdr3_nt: TGTGCCAGCAGCTTCTATGGGGTAAAACTGTTTTTT

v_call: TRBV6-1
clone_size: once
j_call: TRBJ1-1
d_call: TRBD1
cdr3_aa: CASRTQGRTFF
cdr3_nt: TGTGCCAGCAGGACACAGGGGCGGACTTTCTTT

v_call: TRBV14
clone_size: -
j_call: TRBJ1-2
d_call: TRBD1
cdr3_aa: CASSQGLNRGIGGYTF
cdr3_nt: TGTGCCAGCAGCCAAGGACTAAACAGGGGAATAGGTGGCTACACCTTC

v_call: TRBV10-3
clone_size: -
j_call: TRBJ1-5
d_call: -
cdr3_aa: CAIRGALGNQPQHF
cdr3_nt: TGTGCCATACGTGGGGCCCTGGGCAATCAGCCCCAGCATTTT

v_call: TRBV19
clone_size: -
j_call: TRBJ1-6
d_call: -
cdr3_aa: CASSPSKDTYNSPLHF
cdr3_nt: TGTGCCAGTAGTCCTTCCAAGGATACCTATAATTCACCCCTCCACTTT

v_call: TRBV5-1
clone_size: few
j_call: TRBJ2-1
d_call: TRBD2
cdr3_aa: CASSLLAGGHNEQFF
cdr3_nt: TGCGCCAGCAGCTTGTTAGCGGGGGGGCACAATGAGCAGTTCTTC

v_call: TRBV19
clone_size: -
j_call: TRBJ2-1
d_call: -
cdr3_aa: CASSANMGGRNEQFF
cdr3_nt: TGTGCCAGTAGTGCCAACATGGGAGGTAGGAATGAGCAGTTCTTC

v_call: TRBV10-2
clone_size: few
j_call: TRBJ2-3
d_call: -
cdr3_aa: CASSGGAATPYTQYF
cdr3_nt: TGCGCCAGCAGTGGAGGTGCAGCTACCCCGTATACGCAGTATTTT

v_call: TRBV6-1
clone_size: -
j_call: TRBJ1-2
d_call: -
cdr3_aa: CASSEALVYGYTF
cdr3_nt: TGTGCCAGCAGTGAAGCATTAGTCTATGGCTACACCTTC

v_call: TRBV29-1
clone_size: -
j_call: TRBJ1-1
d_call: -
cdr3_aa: CSAGNTEAFF
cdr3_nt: TGCAGCGCGGGAAACACTGAAGCTTTCTTT

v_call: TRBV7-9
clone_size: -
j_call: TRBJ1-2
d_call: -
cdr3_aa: CASSPAREGGYTF
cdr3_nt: TGTGCCAGCAGCCCGGCCCGAGAGGGGGGCTACACCTTC

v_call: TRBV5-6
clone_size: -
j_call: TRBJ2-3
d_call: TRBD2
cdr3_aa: CASSSDGGRNTDTQYF
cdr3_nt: TGTGCCAGCAGCTCTGATGGCGGGAGAAACACAGATACGCAGTATTTT

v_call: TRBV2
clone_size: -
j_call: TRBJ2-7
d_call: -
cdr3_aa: CASSKDTSYEQYF
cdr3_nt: TGTGCCAGCAGCAAGGACACTTCCTACGAGCAGTACTTC

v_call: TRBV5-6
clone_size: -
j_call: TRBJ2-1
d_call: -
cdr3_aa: CASRQGNEQFF
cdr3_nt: TGTGCCAGCAGACAGGGCAATGAGCAGTTCTTC

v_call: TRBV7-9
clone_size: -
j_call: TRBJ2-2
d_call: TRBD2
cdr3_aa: CASSYQLAGGNTGELFF
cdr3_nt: TGTGCCAGCAGCTATCAACTAGCGGGAGGGAACACCGGGGAGCTGTTTTTT

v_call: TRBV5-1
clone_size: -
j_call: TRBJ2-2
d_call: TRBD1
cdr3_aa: CASSWTDRDSLNTGELFF
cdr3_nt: TGCGCCAGCAGCTGGACGGACAGGGACTCACTAAACACCGGGGAGCTGTTTTTT

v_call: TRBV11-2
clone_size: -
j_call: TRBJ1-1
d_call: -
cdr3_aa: CASSLGMGGTEAFF
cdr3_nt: TGTGCCAGCAGCTTAGGAATGGGGGGCACTGAAGCTTTCTTT